This entry lists 24 T cell receptor beta chains sequenced from one sample in a study of T cells in Graves' hyperthyroidism and ophthalmopathy. RNA transcripts gave rise to amplified TCR beta CDR3 regions. The HTBI primer set served for first-round RT-PCR of the TCR CDR3. TCRdb reprocessed the multiplex PCR reads via MiXCR and lists one record per CDR3 protein. The sample yields a few hundred thousand distinct CDR3 sequences, around 20% seen once. The sequencing sample was made of blood. The receptors shown here come from a middle-aged man with Graves' ophthalmopathy.

The rearrangement uses TRBV5-6 and TRBJ1-1, with D possibly being TRBD1 (5 bases). Looked up from germline, CDR1 is SGHDT and CDR2 is YYEEEE. The CDR3 loop spans 12 amino acids. The V end was cut by 0 bases, the J end by 11 bases, with 11 bases between. The CDR3 DNA reads as TGTGCCAGCAGCTTGGGGGGCCTTAAGGCTTTCTTT. As protein: CASSLGGLKAFF.

This clonotype occurred a few times. The chain couples TRBV6-2 or TRBV6-3 to TRBJ2-3; D gene unclear. The length of the CDR3 is 14 residues. Germline values: CDR1 MNHEY, CDR2 SVGEGT. V was trimmed by 6 bases and J by 2 bases, leaving 12 bases between them. The CDR3 loop reads CASRYRGSTDTQYF. The CDR3 DNA reads TGTGCCAGCAGATATCGTGGATCCACAGATACGCAGTATTTT.

This clonotype was seen more than once but under ten times. The junction departs from the called germline gene at one end, perhaps through a read error. The chain recombines TRBV29-1 with TRBJ2-5; 10 bases fit TRBD2. The CDR3 is 12 residues long. The germline gives CDR1 SQVTM, CDR2 ANQGSEA. The CDR3 spells CSVEDNSGRPNF. The CDR3 DNA reads TGCAGCGTTGAAGATAATAGCGGGAGGCCTAACTTC.

In this sample, this clonotype turned up many times. The chain combines TRBV28 with TRBJ2-7, with 7 positions matching TRBD2. CDR1 and CDR2 (germline): MDHEN, SYDVKM. V dropped 3 bases and J dropped 0; count of bases not matched to a gene: 8. The CDR3 has 16 amino acids. In DNA form, the CDR3 reads TGTGCCAGCAGTTTCCGGGGAAGCGGGATCTCCTACGAGCAGTACTTC. Its protein product is CASSFRGSGISYEQYF.

The chain is built from TRBV19 and TRBJ2-7; D is uncertain. Germline CDR1 reads LNHDA; CDR2 reads SQIVND (reference sequence). The CDR3 spans 15 residues. V shed 5 bases and J shed 3 bases, with 17 bases lying between them. CDR3 in amino acids: CASSSRFAYFYEQYF. The CDR3 region has the DNA TGTGCCAGTAGTTCCCGATTTGCATACTTCTACGAGCAGTACTTC.

The gene calls are TRBV5-1 and TRBJ2-5; 7 bases map to TRBD1. CDR1 SGHRS and CDR2 YFSETQ come from the germline V gene. This CDR3 comprises 15 residues. J lost 5 bases, V lost 2 bases, and 9 bases had no gene match. The chain's CDR3 is CASSFGQGDPETQYF. The CDR3 nucleotides read TGCGCCAGCAGCTTTGGTCAGGGGGACCCCGAGACCCAGTACTTC.

This clonotype was recorded a few times. The chain has TRBV7-3 and TRBJ2-7, with TRBD2 identical over 8 bases. CDR1 is SGHTA, CDR2 FQGTGA, per germline. V trimming: 1 base; J trimming: 4 bases; junction bases outside the gene matches: 12. The CDR3 consists of 17 residues. The DNA for the CDR3 is TGTGCCAGCAGCTTAATGCTAGCGGGCGGGAGGTGGTACGAGCAGTACTTC. Translated: CASSLMLAGGRWYEQYF.

This clonotype was picked up many times. The chain has TRBV2 and TRBJ2-1, with TRBD2 identical over 9 bases. Germline V lookup: CDR1 SNHLY, CDR2 FYNNEI. This CDR3 comprises 16 residues. The V and J ends lost 8 bases and 0 bases, in that order; junction bases with no gene match: 8. CDR3 sequence (DNA): TGTGCCAGCCGGGCGGGAGGGCGGAGCTCCTACAATGAGCAGTTCTTC. This sequence encodes CASRAGGRSSYNEQFF.

V and J are TRBV6-2 or TRBV6-3 and TRBJ2-1, with 14 bases that match TRBD2. With 6 bases clipped from V and 14 bases from J, the junction kept 12 bases outside the gene matches. Germline CDR1 and CDR2: MNHEY and SVGEGT. This CDR3 spans 15 amino acids. CDR3 protein: CASSQGLAGVNPEFF. CDR3 DNA sequence: TGTGCCAGCAGCCAGGGACTAGCGGGAGTTAATCCGGAGTTCTTC.

This clonotype appeared many times. The chain couples TRBV11-2 to TRBJ2-1; 10 nucleotides match TRBD2. The CDR3 has 14 amino acids. Germline-derived CDR1 and CDR2 are SGHAT and FQNNGV. Trimming took 6 bases from V and 7 from J; bases not matched to a gene: 6. This CDR3 reads CASRLAGVRNEQFF. In DNA form, the CDR3 reads TGTGCCAGCAGGCTAGCGGGAGTGAGGAATGAGCAGTTCTTC.

The table lists this clonotype with many counts. CDR3 sequence: CAWEGQGVQEEFF. In nucleotides, the CDR3 is TGTGCCTGGGAGGGACAGGGTGTTCAAGAGGAGTTCTTC. The V gene is TRBV30, the J gene TRBJ2-1; 9 bases match TRBD1. The CDR3 contains 13 residues. The ends lost 5 bases at V and 14 bases at J; junction bases unmatched: 13. The V gene's germline CDR1 is GTSNPN and CDR2 SVGIG (reference sequence).

The genes are TRBV5-1 and TRBJ1-1; no clear D gene. Per the germline V gene, CDR1 is SGHRS and CDR2 is YFSETQ. The V end lost 0 bases, the J end lost 8 bases, and 5 bases lay between the germline ends. CDR3 length equals 11 residues. CDR3 region: CASSLADEAFF. The CDR3 DNA reads TGCGCCAGCAGCTTGGCCGACGAAGCTTTCTTT.

The chain uses TRBV11-2 and TRBJ1-2; 8 nucleotides match TRBD1. Germline assignment: CDR1 SGHAT and CDR2 FQNNGV. The CDR3 totals 14 residues. V was clipped by 1 base and J by 6 bases; unmatched bases: 4. The CDR3 sequence: CASSLAGGLDGYTF. DNA for the CDR3: TGTGCCAGCAGCTTAGCAGGGGGCCTGGATGGCTACACCTTC.

Details on this clonotype: The junction departs from germline at one end; a sequencing error may be responsible. This sequence joins TRBV19 and TRBJ2-7; D may correspond to TRBD1 or TRBD2 (8 bases each). The CDR3 is made up of 16 amino acids. Per germline, CDR1 LNHDA and CDR2 SQIVND (reference sequence). In nucleotides, the CDR3 is TGTGCCAGTAGTAGAAGCGGGGGACAGGCCTCCTACGAGCAGCACTTC. This gives the protein CASSRSGGQASYEQHF.

This clonotype was picked up a small number of times. The chain uses TRBV2 and TRBJ2-2, with D possibly TRBD1 on 6 matching bases. V was shortened by 3 bases and J by 5 bases, with 16 bases between the two germline ends. Germline CDR1 and CDR2: SNHLY and FYNNEI. The length of the CDR3 is 16 residues. The CDR3 protein is CASSDVDRLGTGELFF. The DNA of the CDR3 is TGTGCCAGCAGTGACGTTGACAGGCTAGGGACCGGGGAGCTGTTTTTT.

Written as DNA, the CDR3 is TGCAGTGCTAGAGCTTTAGCGGGAGGGGGCACAGATACGCAGTATTTT. It is translated as CSARALAGGGTDTQYF. V is TRBV20-1 and J is TRBJ2-3; 11 bases match TRBD2. V lost 1 base to trimming and J lost 1 base; unmatched junction nucleotides: 4. This CDR3 is 16 amino acids long. The germline gives CDR1 DFQATT, CDR2 SNEGSKA (reference sequence).

There are many counts of this clonotype. The CDR3 here is CASSSPGTGGEKLFF. In nucleotides, the CDR3 is TGTGCCAGCAGCTCACCGGGGACAGGGGGTGAAAAACTGTTTTTT. V is TRBV11-2 and J is TRBJ1-4; 11 bases are a match to TRBD1. The CDR3 extends over 15 amino acids. Germline V gene data show CDR1 as SGHAT and CDR2 as FQNNGV. Unmatched junction bases numbered 5, after V lost 4 bases and J lost 7 bases.

On this clonotype: Possible read error: a much larger clone is one base away. The chain is built from TRBV28 and TRBJ2-7; unclear D gene. The CDR3 consists of 13 residues. Germline loops: CDR1 MDHEN, CDR2 SYDVKM. The CDR3 region has the DNA TGTGCCGGCAGGTGGGGTGGGGACTACGAGCAGTACTTC. Its translation: CAGRWGGDYEQYF.

This clonotype was seen only a few times. This sequence joins TRBV5-6 and TRBJ2-1; D may be TRBD1 (6 bases). This CDR3 is built from 12 residues. V was shortened by 2 bases and J by 8 bases, with 8 bases between the two germline ends. Looked up from germline, CDR1 is SGHDT and CDR2 is YYEEEE. This chain's CDR3 is CASSFRGYEQFF. The CDR3 DNA reads as TGTGCCAGCAGCTTTAGGGGGTATGAGCAGTTCTTC.

The V gene is TRBV20-1, the J gene TRBJ1-5; D is ambiguous. V lost 2 bases to trimming and J lost 2 bases, with 10 bases between them. This CDR3 region has 14 residues. The V gene's germline CDR1 is DFQATT and CDR2 SNEGSKA (reference sequence). CDR3 in amino acids: CSARTVSGNQPQHF. In nucleotides, the CDR3 is TGCAGTGCTAGAACAGTCTCTGGCAATCAGCCCCAGCATTTT.

This clonotype has a handful of counts. The chain uses TRBV6-6 and TRBJ2-7; no definite D call. Germline values: CDR1 MNHNY, CDR2 SVGAGI (reference sequence). The V end was cut by 2 bases, the J end by 6 bases, with 8 bases between. The CDR3 totals 12 residues. CDR3 coding DNA: TGTGCCAGCAGTTACCTGGGTGGCGAGCAGTACTTC. It translates to CASSYLGGEQYF.

CDR3 coding DNA: TGTGCCAGCAGTGAACTTAGGACTAGCTTAGATGAGCAGTTCTTC. This sequence encodes CASSELRTSLDEQFF. This chain connects TRBV6-1 to TRBJ2-1, with 8 bases aligning to TRBD2. Germline loops: CDR1 MNHNS, CDR2 SASEGT. The CDR3 has 15 residues. Trimming at V came to 2 bases and at J to 8 bases, leaving 8 bases not matched to a gene.

On this clonotype itself: A much larger clone lies one base from this, so it may be a read error. The chain couples TRBV28 to TRBJ2-1; no firm D call. V was clipped by 8 bases and J by 6 bases, with 14 bases between them. The CDR3 sequence is 13 residues long. Germline lookup yields CDR1 MDHEN and CDR2 SYDVKM. For the CDR3, the DNA is TGTGCCAGCGGCTCGCTAGGAGTCAATGAGCAGTTCTTC. Residues: CASGSLGVNEQFF.

The sample holds a few counts of this clonotype. V usage is TRBV19 and J usage is TRBJ2-7; D not resolved. CDR3 length: 13 residues. The V gene lost 1 base and the J gene lost 7 bases, with 11 bases spanning the gap. Germline CDR1 and CDR2: LNHDA and SQIVND (reference sequence). CDR3 sequence reads: CASSIGQPSEQYF. The CDR3 DNA follows: TGTGCCAGTAGTATAGGGCAGCCCTCGGAGCAGTACTTC.